Shown below are 31 T cell receptor beta chains from a single sample sequenced in a study of graft-versus-host responses after intestinal transplantation. Using immunoSEQ multiplex PCR, the repertoire was profiled, and TCRdb retains in-frame clones only, with some absent. The profile covers 90,000 to 100,000 clones, with approximately 85% appearing a single time and over 1.1% taken by the ten largest. This sample comprised PBMCs, obtained 255 days after intestinal transplant. These receptors originate from a human patient who received an intestinal transplant, so some T cells may come from the graft donor.

The chain joins TRBV10-3 to TRBJ2-5, with 10 positions matching TRBD2. This CDR3 is 15 amino acids long. Germline trimming cut 0 bases from V and 2 bases from J; bases unmatched to any gene: 0. Germline V gene sequence: CDR1 ENHRY, CDR2 SYGVKD. Here the CDR3 DNA reads TGTGCCATCAGTGAGTCACTAGCGGGACAAGAGACCCAGTACTTC. Its translation is CAISESLAGQETQYF.

The chain combines TRBV27 with TRBJ1-5; 12 nucleotides agree with TRBD1. CDR3 size: 16 residues. Germline V lookup: CDR1 MNHEY, CDR2 SMNVEV (reference sequence). J gave up 3 bases and V 4 bases, and 4 bases lay outside the gene matches. The DNA for the CDR3 is TGTGCCAGCAGTTCTCCGGGACAGGGGGCCAATCAGCCCCAGCATTTT. Translated: CASSSPGQGANQPQHF.

V is TRBV5-4 and J is TRBJ2-5; possibly TRBD1 for D (6 bases). Deletions cut 4 bases from V and 5 bases from J, with 15 bases between. This CDR3 spans 14 amino acids. Looked up from germline, CDR1 is SGHNT and CDR2 is YYREEE (reference sequence). The CDR3 region is CASSRELDSETQYF. DNA of the CDR3: TGTGCCAGCAGCCGTGAATTGGACAGCGAGACCCAGTACTTC.

The chain joins TRBV27 to TRBJ2-1, with D unresolved. Trimming took 5 bases from V and 1 from J, leaving 9 bases between them. This CDR3 is 14 amino acids long. Looked up from germline, CDR1 is MNHEY and CDR2 is SMNVEV (reference sequence). CDR3 sequence reads: CASSPSGSYNEQFF. The CDR3 DNA is TGTGCCAGCAGTCCTTCCGGGTCCTACAATGAGCAGTTCTTC.

This chain joins TRBV9 and TRBJ1-5; no clear D. Trimming pared 0 bases from V and 3 bases from J, leaving 10 bases between. Germline V gives CDR1 SGDLS, CDR2 YYNGEE. CDR3 length equals 15 residues. For the CDR3, the DNA is TGTGCCAGCAGCGTAGATAGCGTTCCCAATCAGCCCCAGCATTTT. Protein sequence: CASSVDSVPNQPQHF.

This clone was observed a handful of times. The J gene is TRBJ2-7, the V gene TRBV28; TRBD2 aligns across 13 bases. V lost 5 bases to trimming and J lost 0 bases; unmatched junction nucleotides: 10. The CDR3 loop spans 18 amino acids. Germline lookup yields CDR1 MDHEN and CDR2 SYDVKM. CDR3 nucleotide sequence: TGTGCCAGCAGTCCGTCGACTAGCGGGAGGTCGAGCTCCTACGAGCAGTACTTC. Translated: CASSPSTSGRSSSYEQYF.

The CDR3: CASSSRAGDRETQYF. CDR3 coding DNA: TGTGCCAGCAGTTCGAGGGCAGGGGACCGAGAGACCCAGTACTTC. The rearrangement links TRBV6-5 to TRBJ2-5; the D gene is possibly TRBD1 (6 bases). Deletions cut 4 bases from V and 4 bases from J, with 16 bases between. The CDR3 is 15 residues long. The germline CDR1 and CDR2 sequences are MNHEY and SVGAGI.

This clone was detected only a few times. This rearrangement joins TRBV5-4 to TRBJ1-3; D is uncertain. The V end lost 4 bases, the J end lost 0 bases, and 5 bases lay between the germline ends. Germline V gene sequence: CDR1 SGHNT, CDR2 YYREEE (reference sequence). This CDR3 is built from 13 residues. The CDR3 loop reads CASSPSSGNTIYF. The CDR3 region has the DNA TGTGCCAGCAGCCCTTCCTCTGGAAACACCATATATTTT.

This clone was counted a single time. V is TRBV30 and J is TRBJ2-7; a possible D gene is TRBD2 (6 bases). Germline CDR1 reads GTSNPN; CDR2 reads SVGIG (reference sequence). This CDR3 is 12 amino acids long. V was trimmed by 0 bases and J by 6 bases, leaving 9 bases between them. The CDR3 bases are TGTGCCTGGAGTGTACGGGGAGGCGAGCAGTACTTC. This sequence encodes CAWSVRGGEQYF.

The chain combines TRBV6-6 with TRBJ1-5, with D perhaps matching TRBD1 (6 bases). The CDR3 runs to 12 residues. Between the trimmed V and J ends, which lost 7 bases and 9 bases, there was a span of 13 bases. Germline CDR1 reads MNHNY; CDR2 reads SVGAGI (reference sequence). CDR3 DNA: TGTGCCAGCAATAAACAGGACAGGCCCCAGCATTTT. Its protein product is CASNKQDRPQHF.

This clone has a single count. This chain connects TRBV19 to TRBJ2-6; D tentatively reads TRBD1 or TRBD2 (5 bases each). Per germline, CDR1 LNHDA and CDR2 SQIVND (reference sequence). Between the trimmed V and J ends, which lost 1 base and 0 bases, there was a span of 16 bases. The CDR3 is 19 amino acids. In nucleotides, the CDR3 is TGTGCCAGTAGTATAGTGGGACCGGGACGGTACTCTGGGGCCAACGTCCTGACTTTC. This sequence encodes CASSIVGPGRYSGANVLTF.

This clone occurred a few times. The rearrangement uses TRBV7-6 and TRBJ2-1, with D possibly being TRBD1 (5 bases). Germline loops: CDR1 SGHVS, CDR2 FNYEAQ. With 2 bases removed from V and 7 bases from J, the gap between germline ends came to 12 bases. The CDR3 has 14 amino acids. As DNA, the CDR3 is TGTGCCAGCAGCTTATCCCCAACAGGTAATGAGCAGTTCTTC. Residues: CASSLSPTGNEQFF.

This chain links TRBV18 with TRBJ2-3; TRBD2 agrees at 9 bases. Losses at the gene ends were 0 bases for V and 3 bases for J; bases not matched to a gene: 4. Germline values: CDR1 KGHSH, CDR2 LQKENI. The CDR3 extends over 16 amino acids. The CDR3 here is CASSPPAGGGTDTQYF. In DNA, the CDR3 is TGTGCCAGCTCACCACCAGCGGGGGGTGGGACAGATACGCAGTATTTT. Using reference TRBV18 and TRBJ2-3 for the parts outside the CDR3, the full variable domain is NAGVMQNPRHLVRRRGQEARLRCSPMKGHSHVYWYRQLPEEGLKFMVYLQKENIIDESGMPKERFSAEFPKEGPSILRIQQVVRGDSAAYFCASSPPAGGGTDTQYFGPGTRLTVL.

The CDR3 sequence is CASSLRTGYTGELFF. The DNA of the CDR3 is TGTGCCAGCTCACTGAGGACAGGCTACACCGGGGAGCTGTTTTTT. V usage is TRBV18 and J usage is TRBJ2-2; the match to TRBD1 covers 7 bases. V was clipped by 4 bases and J by 3 bases; unmatched bases: 5. CDR1 is KGHSH and CDR2 is LQKENI in the germline V gene. The CDR3 runs to 15 residues.

The gene calls are TRBV7-2 and TRBJ1-3; D unclear. The germline CDR1 and CDR2 sequences are SGHTA and FQGNSA. V was trimmed by 3 bases and J by 0 bases, leaving 6 bases between them. This CDR3 has 14 residues. The CDR3 DNA reads as TGTGCCAGCAGCTTTACGGGCTCTGGAAACACCATATATTTT. Amino acids: CASSFTGSGNTIYF.

The chain uses TRBV4-2 and TRBJ1-1; D is uncertain. Between the trimmed V and J ends, which lost 0 bases and 1 base, there was a span of 9 bases. CDR1 and CDR2 (germline): LGHNA, YNFKEQ. The CDR3 sequence is 15 residues long. CDR3 nucleotide sequence: TGTGCCAGCAGCCAAGATACGGGCGGGAACACTGAAGCTTTCTTT. Protein sequence: CASSQDTGGNTEAFF.

The gene calls are TRBV19 and TRBJ1-3, with D hard to call. Germline lookup yields CDR1 LNHDA and CDR2 SQIVND (reference sequence). Trimming shortened V by 5 bases and J by 4 bases, and 15 bases separated the two germline ends. This CDR3 contains 15 residues. The DNA of the CDR3 is TGTGCCAGTAGTTTAAGGGCAGGTTCCGGAAACACCATATATTTT. This codes for CASSLRAGSGNTIYF.

This chain links TRBV9 with TRBJ1-2, with D tentatively TRBD1 (6 bases). The length of the CDR3 is 16 residues. CDR1 and CDR2 (germline): SGDLS, YYNGEE. V was trimmed by 4 bases and J by 0 bases, leaving 16 bases between them. The CDR3 spells CASSPQQGQANYGYTF. CDR3 DNA sequence: TGTGCCAGCAGCCCCCAGCAGGGGCAAGCTAACTATGGCTACACCTTC.

The chain employs TRBV28 and TRBJ2-7, with no clear D. Germline CDR1 and CDR2: MDHEN and SYDVKM. CDR3 length: 14 residues. Trimming removed 6 bases from V and 0 bases from J, with 12 bases in between. DNA for the CDR3: TGTGCCAGCAGCCCCCCAGGTAGCTCCTACGAGCAGTACTTC. This translates into CASSPPGSSYEQYF.

This sequence joins TRBV11-2 and TRBJ1-1; maybe TRBD1 (5 bases). Germline CDR1 SGHAT, CDR2 FQNNGV. V lost 0 bases and J 4 bases, leaving 15 bases between the germline ends. The CDR3 contains 16 residues. CDR3 nucleotides: TGTGCCAGCAGCTTAGACCGGGGGGATTGGGCCACTGAAGCTTTCTTT. Translated, it gives CASSLDRGDWATEAFF.

The rearrangement joins TRBV7-8 to TRBJ2-7, with D maybe TRBD2 (5 bases). This CDR3 has 14 residues. The germline V gene has CDR1 SGHVS and CDR2 FQNEAQ. The V end was cut by 4 bases, the J end by 5 bases, with 15 bases between. The CDR3 nucleotides read TGTGCCAGCAGCTCCGGACTGATTAGCGACGAGCAGTACGTC. Amino acid sequence: CASSSGLISDEQYV.

This chain joins TRBV15 and TRBJ2-7; TRBD2 agrees at 12 bases. The CDR3 is 15 amino acids. The germline gives CDR1 LNHNV, CDR2 YYDKDF (reference sequence). J was trimmed by 7 bases and V by 5 bases; bases with no gene match: 9. CDR3 DNA sequence: TGTGCCACCAGCGAGAGGGGACTAGCGGGTGGAGAGCAGTACTTC. Amino acids: CATSERGLAGGEQYF.

J is TRBJ2-5 and V is TRBV27; TRBD2 matches at 14 bases. J was trimmed by 5 bases and V by 6 bases; bases with no gene match: 8. The CDR3 sequence is 16 residues long. CDR1 is MNHEY, CDR2 SMNVEV, per germline (reference sequence). The CDR3 region is CASSPGLAGGWETQYF. CDR3 bases: TGTGCCAGCAGCCCCGGACTAGCGGGAGGATGGGAGACCCAGTACTTC.

V gene TRBV7-9 combines with J gene TRBJ1-4; 7 bases agree with TRBD1. The length of the CDR3 is 15 residues. Germline CDR1 and CDR2: SEHNR and FQNEAQ (reference sequence). V was pared by 5 bases and J by 8 bases, with 11 bases of the junction left unmatched. CDR3 in amino acids: CASSPGDSWGEKLFF. The CDR3 DNA follows: TGTGCCAGCAGCCCAGGGGACAGCTGGGGAGAAAAACTGTTTTTT.

The chain has TRBV9 and TRBJ2-1; D might be TRBD2 (5 bases). CDR3 length equals 14 residues. The germline V gene has CDR1 SGDLS and CDR2 YYNGEE. The V end was cut by 1 base, the J end by 0 bases, with 5 bases between. CDR3 DNA: TGTGCCAGCAGCGTAAGCGGCTCCTACAATGAGCAGTTCTTC. Its translation: CASSVSGSYNEQFF.

V is TRBV11-2 and J is TRBJ1-6, with D unclear. V was trimmed by 0 bases and J by 6 bases, leaving 15 bases between them. The CDR3 has 17 amino acids. Germline assignment: CDR1 SGHAT and CDR2 FQNNGV. The CDR3 here is CASSLEGPLQFNSPLHF. DNA for the CDR3: TGTGCCAGCAGCTTAGAGGGCCCCTTGCAGTTTAATTCACCCCTCCACTTT.

The J gene is TRBJ2-1, the V gene TRBV7-2; D is perhaps TRBD2 (7 bases). This CDR3 region has 16 residues. Germline values: CDR1 SGHTA, CDR2 FQGNSA. With 5 bases removed from V and 0 bases from J, the gap between germline ends came to 14 bases. The CDR3 here is CASSLGGARSYNEQFF. CDR3 DNA sequence: TGTGCCAGCAGCCTAGGGGGGGCCCGCTCCTACAATGAGCAGTTCTTC.

V and J are TRBV9 and TRBJ2-5; TRBD2 matches 10 bases. The CDR3 totals 14 residues. Germline trimming cut 6 bases from V and 4 bases from J; bases unmatched to any gene: 6. Per the germline V gene, CDR1 is SGDLS and CDR2 is YYNGEE. CDR3 amino acids: CASTPSGSGETQYF. CDR3 nucleotides: TGTGCCAGCACCCCTAGCGGGAGTGGAGAGACCCAGTACTTC. Filled out from reference TRBV9 and TRBJ2-5, the complete variable domain reads DSGVTQTPKHLITATGQRVTLRCSPRSGDLSVYWYQQSLDQGLQFLIQYYNGEERAKGNILERFSAQQFPDLHSELNLSSLELGDSALYFCASTPSGSGETQYFGPGTRLLVL.

The chain has TRBV2 and TRBJ1-1; D gene uncertain. This CDR3 has 13 amino acids. The germline V gene encodes CDR1 SNHLY and CDR2 FYNNEI. V lost 1 base to trimming and J lost 4 bases, with 7 bases between them. CDR3 coding DNA: TGTGCCAGCAGTGAAGAGGTAGGCACTGAAGCTTTCTTT. This sequence encodes CASSEEVGTEAFF.

CDR3 nucleotide sequence: TGTGCCAGCAGTGAATACAATGAAAAACTGTTTTTT. It specifies CASSEYNEKLFF. The chain has TRBV25-1 and TRBJ1-4, with D uncertain. In germline, CDR1 is MGHDK, CDR2 SYGVNS. The CDR3 sequence is 12 residues long. Between the trimmed V and J ends, which lost 0 bases and 5 bases, there was a span of 1 base.

V is TRBV6-5 and J is TRBJ2-3; D may match TRBD1 or TRBD2 (5 bases each). The CDR3 is made up of 14 amino acids. CDR1 and CDR2 (germline): MNHEY, SVGAGI. Trimming pared 6 bases from V and 2 bases from J, leaving 12 bases between. CDR3 amino acids: CASRKGTVTDTQYF. The CDR3 nucleotides are TGTGCCAGCAGGAAGGGGACGGTCACAGATACGCAGTATTTT.